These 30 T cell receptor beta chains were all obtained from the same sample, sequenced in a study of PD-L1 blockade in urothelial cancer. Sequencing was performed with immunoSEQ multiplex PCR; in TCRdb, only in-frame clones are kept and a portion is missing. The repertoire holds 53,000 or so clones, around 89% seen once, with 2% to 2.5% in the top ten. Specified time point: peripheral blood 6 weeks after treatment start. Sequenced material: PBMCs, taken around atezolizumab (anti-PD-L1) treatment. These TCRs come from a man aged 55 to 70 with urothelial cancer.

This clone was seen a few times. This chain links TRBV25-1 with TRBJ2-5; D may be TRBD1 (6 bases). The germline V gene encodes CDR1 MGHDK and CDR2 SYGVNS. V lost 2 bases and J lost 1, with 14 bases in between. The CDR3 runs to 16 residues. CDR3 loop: CASSEGQGLGQETQYF. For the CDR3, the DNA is TGTGCCAGCAGTGAAGGCCAGGGGTTGGGCCAAGAGACCCAGTACTTC.

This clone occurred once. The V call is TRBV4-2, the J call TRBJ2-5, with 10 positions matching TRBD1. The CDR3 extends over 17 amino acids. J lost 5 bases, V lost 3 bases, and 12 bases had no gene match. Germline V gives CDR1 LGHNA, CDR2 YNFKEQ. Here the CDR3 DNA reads TGTGCCAGCAGCCAGGAAATGACAGGGGGCGGGTTGGAGACCCAGTACTTC. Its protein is CASSQEMTGGGLETQYF.

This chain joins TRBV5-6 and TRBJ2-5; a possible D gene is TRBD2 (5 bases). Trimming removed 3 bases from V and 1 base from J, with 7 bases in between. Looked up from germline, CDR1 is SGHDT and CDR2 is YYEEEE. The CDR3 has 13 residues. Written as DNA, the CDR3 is TGTGCCAGCAGCTCGGACTTCCAAGAGACCCAGTACTTC. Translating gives CASSSDFQETQYF. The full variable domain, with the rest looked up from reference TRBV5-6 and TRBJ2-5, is DAGVTQSPTHLIKTRGQQVTLRCSPKSGHDTVSWYQQALGQGPQFIFQYYEEEERQRGNFPDRFSGHQFPNYSSELNVNALLLGDSALYLCASSSDFQETQYFGPGTRLLVL.

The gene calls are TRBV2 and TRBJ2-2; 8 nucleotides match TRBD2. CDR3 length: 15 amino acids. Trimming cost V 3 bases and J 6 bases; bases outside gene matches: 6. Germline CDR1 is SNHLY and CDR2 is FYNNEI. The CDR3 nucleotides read TGTGCCAGCAGTGAGACTAGCGATCCTGCCGGGGAGCTGTTTTTT. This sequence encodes CASSETSDPAGELFF.

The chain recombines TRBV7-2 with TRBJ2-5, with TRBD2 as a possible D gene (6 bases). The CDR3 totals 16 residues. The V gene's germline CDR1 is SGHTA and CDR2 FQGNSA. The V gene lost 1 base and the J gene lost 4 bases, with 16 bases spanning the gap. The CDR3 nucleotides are TGTGCCAGCAGCTTAGAACTAGCTAGTCGGCTAGAGACCCAGTACTTC. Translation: CASSLELASRLETQYF.

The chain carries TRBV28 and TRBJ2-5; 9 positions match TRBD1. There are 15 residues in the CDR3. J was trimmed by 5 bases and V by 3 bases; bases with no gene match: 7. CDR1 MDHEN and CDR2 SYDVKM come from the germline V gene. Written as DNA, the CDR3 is TGTGCCAGCAGTTTTTTGGGGACAGGGTTTGAGACCCAGTACTTC. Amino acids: CASSFLGTGFETQYF.

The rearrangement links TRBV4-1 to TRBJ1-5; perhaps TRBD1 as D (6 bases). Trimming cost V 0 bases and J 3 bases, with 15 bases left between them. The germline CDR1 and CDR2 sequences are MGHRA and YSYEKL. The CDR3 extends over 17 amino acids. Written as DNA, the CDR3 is TGCGCCAGCAGCCAAGACCAGGACAGTACCGTCAATCAGCCCCAGCATTTT. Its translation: CASSQDQDSTVNQPQHF.

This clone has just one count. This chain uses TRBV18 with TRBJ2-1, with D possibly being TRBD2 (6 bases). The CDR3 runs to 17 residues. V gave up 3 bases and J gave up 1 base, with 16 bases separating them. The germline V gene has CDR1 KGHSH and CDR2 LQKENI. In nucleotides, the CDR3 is TGTGCCAGCTCACCCACGGCGGGGACGTATTCCTACAATGAGCAGTTCTTC. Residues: CASSPTAGTYSYNEQFF.

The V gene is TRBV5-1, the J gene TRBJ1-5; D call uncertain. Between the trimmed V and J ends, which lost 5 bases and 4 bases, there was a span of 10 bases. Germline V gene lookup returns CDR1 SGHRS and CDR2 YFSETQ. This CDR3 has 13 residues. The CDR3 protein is CASRPGVNQPQHF. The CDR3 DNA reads TGCGCCAGCAGGCCCGGGGTGAATCAGCCCCAGCATTTT.

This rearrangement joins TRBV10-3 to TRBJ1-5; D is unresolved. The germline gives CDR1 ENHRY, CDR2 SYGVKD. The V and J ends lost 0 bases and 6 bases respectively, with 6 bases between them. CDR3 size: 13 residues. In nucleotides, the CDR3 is TGTGCCATCAGTGAGTCGATGGCTCAGCCCCAGCATTTT. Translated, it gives CAISESMAQPQHF.

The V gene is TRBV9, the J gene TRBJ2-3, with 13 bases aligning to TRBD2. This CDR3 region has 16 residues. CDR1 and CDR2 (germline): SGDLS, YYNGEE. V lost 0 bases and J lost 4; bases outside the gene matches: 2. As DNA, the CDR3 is TGTGCCAGCAGCGTAGGACTAGCGGGAGGATCAGATACGCAGTATTTT. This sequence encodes CASSVGLAGGSDTQYF.

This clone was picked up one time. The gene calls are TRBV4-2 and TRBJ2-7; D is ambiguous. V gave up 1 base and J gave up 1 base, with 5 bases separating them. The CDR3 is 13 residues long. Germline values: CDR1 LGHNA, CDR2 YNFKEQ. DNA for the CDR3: TGTGCCAGCAGCCAAGGTCTATCCTACGAGCAGTACTTC. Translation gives CASSQGLSYEQYF.

The CDR3 spells CASNLDGSNYGYTF. The CDR3 DNA reads as TGTGCCAGCAATCTAGACGGATCTAACTATGGCTACACCTTC. The genes are TRBV2 and TRBJ1-2; D remains unclear. Germline assignment: CDR1 SNHLY and CDR2 FYNNEI. Trimming stripped 7 bases from V and 0 bases from J, with 12 bases between. There are 14 residues in the CDR3.

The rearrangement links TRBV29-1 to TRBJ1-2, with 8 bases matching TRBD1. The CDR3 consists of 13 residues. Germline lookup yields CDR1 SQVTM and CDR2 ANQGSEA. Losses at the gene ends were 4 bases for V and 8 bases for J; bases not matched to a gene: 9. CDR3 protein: CSVATSTGGGYTF. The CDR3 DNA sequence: TGCAGCGTTGCAACGTCTACAGGGGGGGGCTACACCTTC. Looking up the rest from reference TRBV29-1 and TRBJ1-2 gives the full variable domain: SAVISQKPSRDICQRGTSLTIQCQVDSQVTMMFWYRQQPGQSLTLIATANQGSEATYESGFVIDKFPISRPNLTFSTLTVSNMSPEDSSIYLCSVATSTGGGYTFGSGTRLTVV.

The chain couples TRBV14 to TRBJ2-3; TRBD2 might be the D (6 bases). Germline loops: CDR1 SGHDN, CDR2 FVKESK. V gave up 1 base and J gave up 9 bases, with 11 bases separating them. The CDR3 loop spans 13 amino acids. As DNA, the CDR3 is TGTGCCAGCAGCCAAGCCCGGGGAGGCACGCAGTATTTT. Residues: CASSQARGGTQYF.

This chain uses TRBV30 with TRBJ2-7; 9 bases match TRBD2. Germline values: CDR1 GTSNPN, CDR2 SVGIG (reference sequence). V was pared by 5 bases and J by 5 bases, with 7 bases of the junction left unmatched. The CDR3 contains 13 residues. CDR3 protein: CAWGREGANEQYF. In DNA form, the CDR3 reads TGTGCCTGGGGGCGGGAGGGGGCGAACGAGCAGTACTTC.

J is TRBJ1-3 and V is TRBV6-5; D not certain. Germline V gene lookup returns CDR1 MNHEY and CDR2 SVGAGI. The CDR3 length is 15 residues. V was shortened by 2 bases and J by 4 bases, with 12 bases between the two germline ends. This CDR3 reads CASSYEGSIGNTIYF. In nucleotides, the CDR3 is TGTGCCAGCAGTTACGAAGGGAGTATAGGAAACACCATATATTTT.

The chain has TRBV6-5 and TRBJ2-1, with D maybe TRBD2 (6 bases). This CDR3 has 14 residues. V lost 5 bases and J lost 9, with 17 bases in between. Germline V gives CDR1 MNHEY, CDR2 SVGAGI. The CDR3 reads CASSTAGNGIEQFF. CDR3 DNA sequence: TGTGCCAGCAGTACCGCGGGGAACGGCATTGAGCAGTTCTTC.

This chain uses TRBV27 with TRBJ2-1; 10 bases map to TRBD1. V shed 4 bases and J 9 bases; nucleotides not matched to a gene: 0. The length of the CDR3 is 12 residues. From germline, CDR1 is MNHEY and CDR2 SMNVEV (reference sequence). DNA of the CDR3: TGTGCCAGCAGTTGGGACAGGGGTGAGCAGTTCTTC. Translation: CASSWDRGEQFF.

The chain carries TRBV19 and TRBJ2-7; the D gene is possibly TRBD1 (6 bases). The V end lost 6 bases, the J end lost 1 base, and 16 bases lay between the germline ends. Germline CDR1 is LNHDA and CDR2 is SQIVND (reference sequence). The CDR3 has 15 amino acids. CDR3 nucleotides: TGTGCCAGTAGCGAAAGAGACAGGCGATCCTACGAGCAGTACTTC. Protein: CASSERDRRSYEQYF.

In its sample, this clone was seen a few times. CDR3 residues: CASSGQGQNQPQHF. As DNA, the CDR3 is TGTGCCAGCAGCGGACAGGGCCAGAATCAGCCCCAGCATTTT. This sequence joins TRBV2 and TRBJ1-5; 8 positions match TRBD1. The V and J ends lost 6 bases and 4 bases, in that order; junction bases with no gene match: 5. From germline, CDR1 is SNHLY and CDR2 FYNNEI. The CDR3 consists of 14 residues. Using reference TRBV2 and TRBJ1-5 for the parts outside the CDR3, the full variable domain is EPEVTQTPSHQVTQMGQEVILRCVPISNHLYFYWYRQILGQKVEFLVSFYNNEISEKSEIFDDQFSVERPDGSNFTLKIRSTKLEDSAMYFCASSGQGQNQPQHFGDGTRLSIL.

This chain's CDR3 is CASTPGLAGDTQYF. In DNA, the CDR3 is TGTGCCAGCACCCCGGGACTAGCGGGAGATACGCAGTATTTT. V is TRBV2 and J is TRBJ2-3, with TRBD2 identical over 12 bases. Trimming cost V 7 bases and J 5 bases; bases outside gene matches: 4. The CDR3 is 14 residues long. CDR1 and CDR2 from the germline V gene are SNHLY and FYNNEI.

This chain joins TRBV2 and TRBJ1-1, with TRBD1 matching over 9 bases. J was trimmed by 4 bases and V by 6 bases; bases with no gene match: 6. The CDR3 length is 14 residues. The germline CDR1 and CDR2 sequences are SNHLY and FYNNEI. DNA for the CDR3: TGTGCCAGCAGACCACAGGGGGCGAGCACTGAAGCTTTCTTT. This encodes CASRPQGASTEAFF.

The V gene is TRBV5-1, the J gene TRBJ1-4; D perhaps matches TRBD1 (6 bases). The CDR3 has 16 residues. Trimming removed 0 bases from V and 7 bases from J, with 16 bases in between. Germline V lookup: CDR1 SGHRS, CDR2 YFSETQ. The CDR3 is CASSLEPRGLLEKLFF. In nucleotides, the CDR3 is TGCGCCAGCAGCTTGGAACCCAGGGGTTTGCTTGAAAAACTGTTTTTT.

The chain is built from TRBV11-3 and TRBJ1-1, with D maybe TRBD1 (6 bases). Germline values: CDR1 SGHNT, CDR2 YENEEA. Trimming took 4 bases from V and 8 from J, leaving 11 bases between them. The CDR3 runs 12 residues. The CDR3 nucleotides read TGTGCCAGCAGCTCAGCTCAGGGGGAAGCTTTCTTT. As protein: CASSSAQGEAFF. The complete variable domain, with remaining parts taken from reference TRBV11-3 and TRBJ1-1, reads EAGVVQSPRYKIIEKKQPVAFWCNPISGHNTLYWYLQNLGQGPELLIRYENEEAVDDSQLPKDRFSAERLKGVDSTLKIQPAELGDSAVYLCASSSAQGEAFFGQGTRLTVV.

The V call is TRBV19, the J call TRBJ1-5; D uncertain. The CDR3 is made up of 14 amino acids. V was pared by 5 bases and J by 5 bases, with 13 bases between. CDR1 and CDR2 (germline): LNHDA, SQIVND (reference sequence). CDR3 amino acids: CASSPPSRDQPQHF. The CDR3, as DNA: TGTGCCAGTAGTCCTCCGAGCCGGGATCAGCCCCAGCATTTT. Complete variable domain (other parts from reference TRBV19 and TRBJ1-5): DGGITQSPKYLFRKEGQNVTLSCEQNLNHDAMYWYRQDPGQGLRLIYYSQIVNDFQKGDIAEGYSVSREKKESFPLTVTSAQKNPTAFYLCASSPPSRDQPQHFGDGTRLSIL.

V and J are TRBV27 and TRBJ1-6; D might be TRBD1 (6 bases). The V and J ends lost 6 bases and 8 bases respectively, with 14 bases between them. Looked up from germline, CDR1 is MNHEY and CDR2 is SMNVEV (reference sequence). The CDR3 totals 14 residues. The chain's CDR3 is CASSLRGFDSPLHF. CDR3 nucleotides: TGTGCCAGCAGCCTCAGGGGATTCGATTCACCCCTCCACTTT.

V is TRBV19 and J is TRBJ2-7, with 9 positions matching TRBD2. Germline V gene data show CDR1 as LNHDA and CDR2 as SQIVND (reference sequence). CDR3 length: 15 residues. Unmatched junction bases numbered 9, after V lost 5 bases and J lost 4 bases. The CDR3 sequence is CASSSAGGPLYEQYF. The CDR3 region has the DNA TGTGCCAGTAGTTCAGCGGGAGGCCCCTTGTACGAGCAGTACTTC. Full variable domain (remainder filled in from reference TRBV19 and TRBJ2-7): DGGITQSPKYLFRKEGQNVTLSCEQNLNHDAMYWYRQDPGQGLRLIYYSQIVNDFQKGDIAEGYSVSREKKESFPLTVTSAQKNPTAFYLCASSSAGGPLYEQYFGPGTRLTVT.

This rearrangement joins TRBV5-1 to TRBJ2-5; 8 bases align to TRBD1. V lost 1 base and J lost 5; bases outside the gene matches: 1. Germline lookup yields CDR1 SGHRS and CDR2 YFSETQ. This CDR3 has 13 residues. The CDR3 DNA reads TGCGCCAGCAGCTTGCGACAGGGGGAGACCCAGTACTTC. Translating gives CASSLRQGETQYF.

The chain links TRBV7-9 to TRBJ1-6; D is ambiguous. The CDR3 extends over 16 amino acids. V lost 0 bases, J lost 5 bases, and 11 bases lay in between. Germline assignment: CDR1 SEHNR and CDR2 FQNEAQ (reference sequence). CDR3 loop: CASSLARPLDNSPLHF. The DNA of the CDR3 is TGTGCCAGCAGCTTAGCGCGCCCCCTGGATAATTCACCCCTCCACTTT.